This TCR beta chain was recovered during a study of shared clonotypes between healthy human individuals. Genomic DNA (from each subset) was split evenly across several immunoSEQ plates. Method: immunoSEQ multiplex PCR; TCRdb's copy keeps in-frame clones and lacks some. The table records around 180,000 clones, over 85% of them present only once. Study findings and constraints: It was expected that sequencing depth would affect clonotype sharing among donors. Donor scarcity curtailed the genetic and exposure-history diversity represented herein. Non-shared clonotypes displayed generation probabilities falling below those of clonotypes present in all four donors.

V lost 6 bases, J lost 4 bases, and 7 bases stayed unmatched. This CDR3 has 15 amino acids. Germline assignment: CDR1 MDHEN and CDR2 SYDVKM. About this clone: Its specificity is not known.

Sequencing used naive CD4+ T cells sorted from blood. Documented subset: CD45RA+ positively selected. The sequence was obtained from a woman in her thirties in good health. The chain employs TRBV28 and TRBJ1-5; the match to TRBD1 covers 9 bases. The CDR3: CASSPRDRENQPQHF. CDR3 sequence (DNA): TGTGCCAGCAGCCCCCGGGACAGGGAAAATCAGCCCCAGCATTTT.